A single T cell receptor beta chain is shown here with its context. The data derive from a study of shared clonotypes between healthy human individuals. Deep-level assay runs were performed. Libraries were prepared by immunoSEQ multiplex PCR; TCRdb keeps only in-frame clonotypes and omits some of them. The sample carries about 470,000 clones, 79% recorded once. CDR3 length: 14 residues. Germline lookup yields CDR1 SGDLS and CDR2 YYNGEE. V lost 0 bases, J lost 12 bases, and 7 bases stayed unmatched. The sequencing sample was made of PBMCs. This receptor was taken from a woman aged 40 to 55 in good health. Some clones in this sample may be carry-over from other donors' samples. The chain couples TRBV9 to TRBJ1-1; 11 nucleotides match TRBD1. The DNA of the CDR3 is TGTGCCAGCAGCGTAGAGTGGACAGGGGGCACAACTTTCTTT. It translates to CASSVEWTGGTTFF.